Sequencing of this T cell receptor (beta chain) was carried out in a study of blood T cells in healthy people across ages. Through a sample-barcoded 5' primer and a J-beta primer mix, a second PCR was run for roughly 7 to 12 cycles. A single record per CDR3 protein comes from TCRdb applying MiXCR to the 5' RACE reads. This table holds about 640,000 distinct CDR3 sequences, roughly 53% found once. The germline V gene encodes CDR1 SQVTM and CDR2 ANQGSEA. The CDR3 is 14 amino acids. Trimming cost V 4 bases and J 1 base, with 8 bases left between them. Sequencing input: blood. The chain links TRBV29-1 to TRBJ2-6; perhaps TRBD1 as D (5 bases). The source of this sequence is a man in his 60s in good health. DNA of the CDR3: TGCAGCGTTGCCCCAGGGTCTGGGGCCAACGTCCTGACTTTC. It specifies CSVAPGSGANVLTF.